These 30 T cell receptor beta chains originate from one sample sequenced in a study of breast tumors, draining lymph nodes, adjacent tissues. The lymph nodes were axillary draining lymph nodes from breast cancer patients. MiXCR, run by TCRdb on the multiplex PCR reads, gives a single entry per CDR3 protein. The sample records around 230,000 distinct CDR3 sequences, about 34% being singletons. The sequencing input was axillary lymph node tissue. Every receptor here comes from a female donor with breast cancer. Some clones in this sample may be carry-over from other donors' samples.

This clonotype occurred many times. The J gene is TRBJ2-5, the V gene TRBV4-1; TRBD2 matches at 11 bases. After removal of 0 bases from V and 7 bases from J, the junction contained 10 bases not matched to a gene. The CDR3 contains 17 residues. Looked up from germline, CDR1 is MGHRA and CDR2 is YSYEKL. The CDR3 region is CASSQEVLAGARGTQYF. The CDR3 region has the DNA TGCGCCAGCAGCCAAGAGGTACTAGCGGGGGCCCGCGGGACCCAGTACTTC.

The chain uses TRBV4-3 and TRBJ1-4, with D maybe TRBD1 (6 bases). V dropped 0 bases and J dropped 10 bases, with 18 bases sitting between them. The germline V gene encodes CDR1 LGHNA and CDR2 YSLEER. This CDR3 has 16 amino acids. The CDR3 protein is CASSQDSGGTFGKLFF. The CDR3 coding sequence is TGCGCCAGCAGCCAAGATAGCGGCGGGACATTTGGAAAACTGTTTTTT.

This clonotype has ten or more counts. The rearrangement links TRBV24-1 to TRBJ2-7; TRBD1 might be the D (6 bases). The CDR3 is 12 residues long. Trimming shortened V by 5 bases and J by 7 bases, and 11 bases separated the two germline ends. Germline CDR1 is KGHDR and CDR2 is SFDVKD. CDR3 DNA: TGTGCCACCAGTGGCACAGGGAATGAGCAGTACTTC. This translates into CATSGTGNEQYF.

A remark on this clonotype: Lacking the conserved final phenylalanine or tryptophan, this CDR3 likely reflects a read error. The DNA is left out, because the CDR3 cannot be placed on it with certainty; the CDR3 is given as TCRdb lists it. The chain links TRBV7-2 to TRBJ2-6; the D call of TRBD2 is as the table states it, not checked on the DNA. The CDR3 has 13 amino acids, counting both end residues. From germline, CDR1 is SGHTA and CDR2 FQGNSA. The CDR3 region is CASSLDPAGTANT.

This chain uses TRBV11-3 with TRBJ2-5; 10 bases fit TRBD2. This CDR3 region has 17 residues. The germline CDR1 and CDR2 sequences are SGHNT and YENEEA. V dropped 0 bases and J dropped 3; count of bases not matched to a gene: 7. The CDR3 sequence is CASSLESAGTSEETQYF. For the CDR3, the DNA is TGTGCCAGCAGCTTAGAGTCCGCCGGGACTAGCGAAGAGACCCAGTACTTC.

This clonotype was observed at least ten times. The chain combines TRBV5-4 with TRBJ1-4; 11 nucleotides match TRBD1. Germline V gene lookup returns CDR1 SGHNT and CDR2 YYREEE (reference sequence). Trimming removed 4 bases from V and 7 bases from J; junction bases left unmatched: 6. The CDR3 extends over 15 amino acids. The CDR3 protein is CASSLTGTGGEKLFF. The CDR3 region has the DNA TGTGCCAGCAGCCTTACCGGGACAGGGGGTGAAAAACTGTTTTTT.

This clonotype has a handful of counts. This chain connects TRBV9 to TRBJ2-1, with 8 bases matching TRBD2. The trim removed 0 bases at V and 5 bases at J, leaving 4 bases unmatched. The CDR3 length is 15 residues. CDR1 SGDLS and CDR2 YYNGEE come from the germline V gene. CDR3 protein: CASSVVGRANNEQFF. In DNA form, the CDR3 reads TGTGCCAGCAGCGTAGTCGGGAGGGCCAACAATGAGCAGTTCTTC. Supplemented by reference TRBV9 and TRBJ2-1, the full variable domain reads DSGVTQTPKHLITATGQRVTLRCSPRSGDLSVYWYQQSLDQGLQFLIQYYNGEERAKGNILERFSAQQFPDLHSELNLSSLELGDSALYFCASSVVGRANNEQFFGPGTRLTVL.

V gene TRBV2 combines with J gene TRBJ1-5; perhaps TRBD1 as D (5 bases). CDR3 size: 14 residues. Trimming removed 5 bases from V and 6 bases from J, with 14 bases in between. Germline V gene data show CDR1 as SNHLY and CDR2 as FYNNEI. The CDR3 is CASSRTGSGQPQHF. CDR3 nucleotide sequence: TGTGCCAGCAGTCGAACAGGCTCTGGTCAGCCCCAGCATTTT.

This sequence joins TRBV19 and TRBJ1-2, with a possible D match to TRBD1 (5 bases). Germline-derived CDR1 and CDR2 are LNHDA and SQIVND (reference sequence). The CDR3 has 14 amino acids. V was shortened by 5 bases and J by 2 bases, with 12 bases between the two germline ends. In nucleotides, the CDR3 is TGTGCCAGTAGTCCCGGGACGGGAAACTATGGCTACACCTTC. It encodes CASSPGTGNYGYTF. Combining the CDR3 with reference TRBV19 and TRBJ1-2 gives the whole variable domain DGGITQSPKYLFRKEGQNVTLSCEQNLNHDAMYWYRQDPGQGLRLIYYSQIVNDFQKGDIAEGYSVSREKKESFPLTVTSAQKNPTAFYLCASSPGTGNYGYTFGSGTRLTVV.

The chain recombines TRBV5-1 with TRBJ2-1; D is unclear. This CDR3 has 16 residues. Between the trimmed V and J ends, which lost 4 bases and 4 bases, there was a span of 18 bases. Per the germline V gene, CDR1 is SGHRS and CDR2 is YFSETQ. CDR3 loop: CASSNLKGGVYNEQFF. In nucleotides, the CDR3 is TGCGCCAGCAGCAACCTAAAGGGCGGCGTATACAATGAGCAGTTCTTC.

The chain joins TRBV9 to TRBJ2-1; 9 bases fit TRBD2. V lost 4 bases, J lost 5 bases, and 10 bases stayed unmatched. The germline gives CDR1 SGDLS, CDR2 YYNGEE. This CDR3 region has 16 residues. The chain's CDR3 is CASSPRNSGGNNEQFF. As DNA, the CDR3 is TGTGCCAGCAGCCCCCGGAATAGCGGGGGAAACAATGAGCAGTTCTTC.

In its sample, this clonotype was seen many times. The CDR3, as DNA: TGCAGCGTTGACCTAGCGGGGTACACCGGGGAGCTGTTTTTT. Its protein is CSVDLAGYTGELFF. This rearrangement joins TRBV29-1 to TRBJ2-2, with 9 bases identical to TRBD2. Germline V gene data show CDR1 as SQVTM and CDR2 as ANQGSEA. The J segment lost 3 bases and the V segment lost 3 bases, leaving 2 bases of the junction unmatched. This CDR3 contains 14 residues.

This clonotype has a count of ten or more. The CDR3 DNA reads TGTGCCAGCAGTACCGGGGGAAGTGGAAACACCATATATTTT. Protein product: CASSTGGSGNTIYF. The chain is built from TRBV12-3 or TRBV12-4 and TRBJ1-3; D is perhaps TRBD1 (5 bases). The CDR3 extends over 14 amino acids. V was pared by 5 bases and J by 3 bases, with 11 bases between.

This clonotype was counted ten times or more. This chain uses TRBV6-4 with TRBJ1-5, with TRBD1 as a possible D gene (6 bases). Trimming removed 6 bases at V and 7 bases at J, with 19 bases between. CDR3 length equals 15 residues. CDR1 and CDR2 from the germline V gene are MRHNA and SNTAGT. CDR3 loop: CASREGTGFKQPQHF. The CDR3 region has the DNA TGTGCCAGCAGGGAGGGCACAGGGTTTAAGCAGCCCCAGCATTTT.

The chain links TRBV24-1 to TRBJ2-1; 13 bases are a match to TRBD2. This CDR3 comprises 16 residues. Germline CDR1 is KGHDR and CDR2 is SFDVKD. The CDR3 region is CARGLAGVTSYNEQFF. For the CDR3, the DNA is TGTGCTAGAGGACTAGCGGGAGTAACTTCCTACAATGAGCAGTTCTTC.

CDR3 in DNA: TGTGCCAGCACCCTGGGAGGGGGCTCCTATAATTCACCCCTCCACTTT. This sequence encodes CASTLGGGSYNSPLHF. The chain carries TRBV27 and TRBJ1-6, with D possibly TRBD1 on 6 matching bases. V lost 7 bases, J lost 0 bases, and 13 bases lay in between. CDR1 and CDR2 (germline): MNHEY, SMNVEV (reference sequence). This CDR3 has 16 amino acids.

The chain carries TRBV24-1 and TRBJ2-2, with 11 bases identical to TRBD1. The CDR3 spans 14 residues. Trimming took 9 bases from V and 5 from J; bases not matched to a gene: 4. The germline V gene encodes CDR1 KGHDR and CDR2 SFDVKD. CDR3 coding DNA: TGTGCCACCCCGGGACAGGGGGAAACCGGGGAGCTGTTTTTT. It encodes CATPGQGETGELFF.

The J gene is TRBJ1-5, the V gene TRBV27, with D possibly being TRBD1 (6 bases). Looked up from germline, CDR1 is MNHEY and CDR2 is SMNVEV (reference sequence). This CDR3 contains 15 residues. The V gene lost 2 bases and the J gene lost 4 bases, with 12 bases spanning the gap. CDR3 protein: CASSLRDRPNQPQHF. The CDR3 nucleotides are TGTGCCAGCAGTTTAAGAGACAGGCCGAATCAGCCCCAGCATTTT.

This clonotype was found a few times. V usage is TRBV3-1 and J usage is TRBJ2-7; TRBD2 matches 8 bases. Germline loops: CDR1 LGHDT, CDR2 YNNKEL (reference sequence). V trimming: 8 bases; J trimming: 6 bases; junction bases outside the gene matches: 12. There are 14 residues in the CDR3. DNA for the CDR3: TGTGCCAGCGGGAGGGCGGGAGGTCCCGGCGAGCAGTACTTC. This sequence encodes CASGRAGGPGEQYF.

This clonotype is a singleton in its sample. V gene TRBV20-1 combines with J gene TRBJ2-3; D might be TRBD1 (7 bases). The CDR3 consists of 11 residues. Trimming took off 6 bases at V and 11 bases at J, with 15 bases between the two ends. Per germline, CDR1 DFQATT and CDR2 SNEGSKA (reference sequence). CDR3 region: CSASQGGEQYF. CDR3 nucleotides: TGCAGTGCCAGTCAGGGGGGTGAGCAGTATTTT.

In this sample, this clonotype turned up many times. The chain is built from TRBV12-5 and TRBJ2-3; 14 bases map to TRBD2. Germline V gene sequence: CDR1 LGHNT, CDR2 FRNRAP. V lost 6 bases and J lost 4; bases outside the gene matches: 6. The CDR3 contains 16 residues. The CDR3 is CASGSGLAGGADTQYF. CDR3 DNA: TGTGCTAGTGGCAGCGGACTAGCGGGAGGAGCAGATACGCAGTATTTT.

The V gene is TRBV20-1, the J gene TRBJ2-3, with TRBD2 matching 12 bases. The CDR3 is 18 residues long. V lost 5 bases, J lost 5 bases, and 17 bases stayed unmatched. Germline lookup yields CDR1 DFQATT and CDR2 SNEGSKA (reference sequence). In DNA, the CDR3 is TGCAGTGCTGAGACGGGGTTGGCTAGCGGGGGGGTGAAAGATACGCAGTATTTT. It specifies CSAETGLASGGVKDTQYF.

Turning to this clonotype: A much larger clone is a single base away; this may be a read error. This chain links TRBV7-2 with TRBJ2-1; no reliable D call. Germline CDR1 and CDR2: SGHTA and FQGNSA. The germline V and J ends were trimmed by 5 bases and 12 bases, with 17 bases remaining between them. This CDR3 region has 13 residues. CDR3 nucleotides: TGTGCCAGCAGCCCTTCCGGCGATTATGGGCAGTTCTTC. This sequence encodes CASSPSGDYGQFF. Together with reference TRBV7-2 and TRBJ2-1, the CDR3 gives the full variable domain: GAGVSQSPSNKVTEKGKDVELRCDPISGHTALYWYRQSLGQGLEFLIYFQGNSAPDKSGLPSDRFSAERTGGSVSTLTIQRTQQEDSAVYLCASSPSGDYGQFFGPGTRLTVL.

This clonotype was recorded at least ten times. The chain joins TRBV5-6 to TRBJ1-5, with a weak D call TRBD1 (5 bases). The germline V gene encodes CDR1 SGHDT and CDR2 YYEEEE. The CDR3 is 16 amino acids. With 4 bases removed from V and 3 bases from J, the gap between germline ends came to 17 bases. The CDR3 region has the DNA TGTGCCAGCAGCCGCCGTTTCTGGGGGTTCAATCAGCCCCAGCATTTT. It codes for CASSRRFWGFNQPQHF.

This clonotype was counted at least ten times. The rearrangement joins TRBV9 to TRBJ2-5; TRBD2 agrees at 12 bases. Germline V lookup: CDR1 SGDLS, CDR2 YYNGEE. Trimming at V came to 0 bases and at J to 4 bases, leaving 7 bases not matched to a gene. This CDR3 spans 17 amino acids. The CDR3 loop reads CASSVASGRAAGETQYF. In DNA, the CDR3 is TGTGCCAGCAGCGTAGCTAGCGGGAGGGCCGCGGGAGAGACCCAGTACTTC. The whole variable domain, remainder taken from reference TRBV9 and TRBJ2-5, is DSGVTQTPKHLITATGQRVTLRCSPRSGDLSVYWYQQSLDQGLQFLIQYYNGEERAKGNILERFSAQQFPDLHSELNLSSLELGDSALYFCASSVASGRAAGETQYFGPGTRLLVL.

This clonotype was counted a few times. The chain recombines TRBV6-5 with TRBJ1-2; D perhaps matches TRBD1 (5 bases). The CDR3 sequence is 14 residues long. Germline CDR1 MNHEY, CDR2 SVGAGI. V was pared by 2 bases and J by 7 bases, with 14 bases between. CDR3 sequence reads: CASSYGTGVGGYTF. CDR3 DNA: TGTGCCAGCAGTTACGGGACGGGGGTAGGTGGCTACACCTTC.

The rearrangement uses TRBV10-3 and TRBJ2-6; D is ambiguous. The germline V gene has CDR1 ENHRY and CDR2 SYGVKD. The V end lost 0 bases, the J end lost 2 bases, and 11 bases lay between the germline ends. The CDR3 runs 17 residues. Here the CDR3 DNA reads TGTGCCATCAGTGAGTCGAGCACACTAACTGGGGCCAACGTCCTGACTTTC. Translating it yields CAISESSTLTGANVLTF.

This clonotype has a single count. This sequence joins TRBV5-5 and TRBJ2-7; D may be TRBD1 (5 bases). CDR3 length equals 15 residues. CDR1 is SGHKS and CDR2 is YYEKEE in the germline V gene (reference sequence). V gave up 3 bases and J gave up 0 bases, with 13 bases separating them. The CDR3 loop is CASSWQGSGSYEQYF. Written as DNA, the CDR3 is TGTGCCAGCAGCTGGCAGGGTTCGGGCTCCTACGAGCAGTACTTC.

This clonotype came up many times. The chain links TRBV2 to TRBJ2-7; D possibly corresponds to TRBD2 (7 bases). Germline CDR1 is SNHLY and CDR2 is FYNNEI. The CDR3 length is 12 residues. Trimming removed 8 bases from V and 4 bases from J, with 12 bases in between. CDR3 amino acids: CASYREGYEQYF. In nucleotides, the CDR3 is TGTGCCAGCTACAGGGAGGGGTACGAGCAGTACTTC.

Details on this clonotype: A much larger clone lies a single base off, so this may be a read error. J is TRBJ2-3 and V is TRBV4-2, with 10 bases that match TRBD2. Germline V gene data show CDR1 as LGHNA and CDR2 as YNFKEQ. The CDR3 length is 19 residues. Trimming took 4 bases from V and 0 from J; bases not matched to a gene: 13. CDR3 sequence reads: CASSRYQPLAGESTDTQYF. Here the CDR3 DNA reads TGTGCCAGCAGCCGCTACCAACCGCTAGCGGGGGAGAGCACAGATACGCAGTATTTT.